Following are 9 T cell receptor beta chains from one sample sequenced in a study of control samples from healthy donors and cancer patients. The protocol was immunoSEQ multiplex PCR, while the TCRdb copy is restricted to in-frame clones and leaves out a portion. The sample lists fewer than 200,000 clones, 85% to 90% occurring once. The sequencing sample was made of blood. Receptor source: a woman aged 45-59 years in good health.

The V gene is TRBV24-1, the J gene TRBJ2-2, with a tentative D call TRBD2 (5 bases). Germline V gives CDR1 KGHDR, CDR2 SFDVKD. V dropped 5 bases and J dropped 1 base, with 10 bases sitting between them. The CDR3 runs 15 residues. CDR3 bases: TGTGCCACCAGTGTTACGGGGATGAACACCGGGGAGCTGTTTTTT. Its protein product is CATSVTGMNTGELFF.

The rearrangement uses TRBV6-6 and TRBJ1-2; no clear D. V lost 2 bases, J lost 8 bases, and 9 bases lay in between. The germline gives CDR1 MNHNY, CDR2 SVGAGI (reference sequence). The CDR3 covers 12 residues. The DNA of the CDR3 is TGTGCCAGCAGTTACGTGGGTAGGGGCTACACCTTC. This codes for CASSYVGRGYTF.

The chain is built from TRBV12-3 or TRBV12-4 and TRBJ2-1; D not resolved. The CDR3 spans 12 residues. Trimming left V 3 bases short and J 5 bases short, with 5 bases between. The CDR3 loop reads CASSLLDNEQFF. The CDR3 coding sequence is TGTGCCAGCAGTTTGCTGGACAATGAGCAGTTCTTC.

This clone was recorded once. The rearrangement joins TRBV27 to TRBJ2-7; the match to TRBD1 covers 10 bases. Trimming at V came to 5 bases and at J to 4 bases, leaving 8 bases not matched to a gene. CDR3 length: 15 residues. Germline loops: CDR1 MNHEY, CDR2 SMNVEV (reference sequence). The CDR3 spells CASSPTPGQGYEQYF. Written as DNA, the CDR3 is TGTGCCAGCAGTCCAACTCCGGGACAGGGGTACGAGCAGTACTTC.

This clone was recorded only once. The chain employs TRBV4-2 and TRBJ2-1; perhaps TRBD2 as D (5 bases). From germline, CDR1 is LGHNA and CDR2 YNFKEQ. The CDR3 is made up of 18 amino acids. Trimming stripped 0 bases from V and 6 bases from J, with 21 bases between. CDR3 sequence: CASSQDHSDSRFVNEQFF. CDR3 bases: TGTGCCAGCAGCCAAGATCATTCGGACTCCCGGTTTGTCAATGAGCAGTTCTTC.

The chain recombines TRBV14 with TRBJ1-1; D not certain. V shed 2 bases and J shed 0 bases, with 4 bases lying between them. The length of the CDR3 is 13 residues. Per germline, CDR1 SGHDN and CDR2 FVKESK. The CDR3 region is CASSQYMNTEAFF. Written as DNA, the CDR3 is TGTGCCAGCAGCCAATACATGAACACTGAAGCTTTCTTT. Variable domain in full (rest from reference TRBV14 and TRBJ1-1): EAGVTQFPSHSVIEKGQTVTLRCDPISGHDNLYWYRRVMGKEIKFLLHFVKESKQDESGMPNNRFLAERTGGTYSTLKVQPAELEDSGVYFCASSQYMNTEAFFGQGTRLTVV.

The chain links TRBV30 to TRBJ2-5; TRBD2 aligns across 8 bases. V lost 4 bases and J lost 4; bases outside the gene matches: 5. This CDR3 has 13 residues. Germline V gives CDR1 GTSNPN, CDR2 SVGIG (reference sequence). The CDR3, as DNA: TGTGCCTGGAATACGGGGGGGGGAGAGACCCAGTACTTC. Translated, it gives CAWNTGGGETQYF.

This chain connects TRBV5-1 to TRBJ2-7, with TRBD2 matching 12 bases. The V and J ends lost 5 bases and 3 bases, in that order; junction bases with no gene match: 6. This CDR3 contains 15 residues. Germline CDR1 and CDR2: SGHRS and YFSETQ. The CDR3: CASRRLAGEGYEQYF. The CDR3, as DNA: TGCGCCAGCAGAAGACTAGCGGGAGAGGGCTACGAGCAGTACTTC.

The rearrangement links TRBV6-5 to TRBJ2-6; D not certain. Germline CDR1 MNHEY, CDR2 SVGAGI. The CDR3 has 15 amino acids. The V gene lost 4 bases and the J gene lost 0 bases, with 7 bases spanning the gap. Here the CDR3 DNA reads TGTGCCAGCAGTTTCCAGAGCTCTGGGGCCAACGTCCTGACTTTC. As protein: CASSFQSSGANVLTF.